This T cell receptor beta chain was obtained from a study of T cells in narcolepsy. Study information: Donors had narcolepsy type 1 or type 2, or were healthy controls.

The CDR3 runs to 15 residues. The V gene's germline CDR1 is SGHAT and CDR2 FQNNGV. V lost 1 base, J lost 4 bases, and 13 bases lay in between. A note on this clone: Its matching antigen is unknown.

This table comes from immunoSEQ multiplex PCR, and its TCRdb copy is limited to in-frame clones, with some not included. The data contain tens of thousands of clones, about 90% of them singletons. Broader study findings: Some memory CD4+ repertoires had no autoreactive clone sequences. Reportedly, autoreactive clonotypes were serially detected in patients' blood but not controls'. HCRT-specific and TRIB2-specific autoreactive clonotypes appeared among same-patient CSF and blood CD4+ clonotypes.

This rearrangement joins TRBV11-2 to TRBJ1-2; no definite D call. The TCR originated in a human donor with narcolepsy. Sequenced material: CD45RA- memory CD4+ T cells from PBMCs. The CDR3 bases are TGTGCCAGCAGCTTAGGTCTTGGGGTCTTCTATGGCTACACCTTC. Its translation: CASSLGLGVFYGYTF.